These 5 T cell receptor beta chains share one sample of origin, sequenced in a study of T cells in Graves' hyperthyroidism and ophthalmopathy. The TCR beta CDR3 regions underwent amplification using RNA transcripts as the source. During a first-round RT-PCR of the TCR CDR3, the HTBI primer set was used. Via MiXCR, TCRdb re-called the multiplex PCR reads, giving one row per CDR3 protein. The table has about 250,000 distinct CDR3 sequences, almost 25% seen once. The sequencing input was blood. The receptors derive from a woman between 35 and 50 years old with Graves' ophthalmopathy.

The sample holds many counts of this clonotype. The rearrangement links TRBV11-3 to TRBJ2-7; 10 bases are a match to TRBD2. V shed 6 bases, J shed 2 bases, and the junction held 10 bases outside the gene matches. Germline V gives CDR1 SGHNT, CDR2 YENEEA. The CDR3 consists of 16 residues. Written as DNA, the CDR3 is TGTGCCAGCAGAACGATTAGCGGGAGGCGACCCTACGAGCAGTACTTC. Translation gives CASRTISGRRPYEQYF.

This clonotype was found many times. The CDR3 sequence: CAISEFVNSGNTIYF. CDR3 nucleotides: TGTGCCATCAGTGAGTTTGTAAACTCTGGAAACACCATATATTTT. J is TRBJ1-3 and V is TRBV10-3; no firm D call. CDR1 is ENHRY, CDR2 SYGVKD, per germline. CDR3 length equals 15 residues. Trimming removed 1 base at V and 0 bases at J, with 7 bases between.

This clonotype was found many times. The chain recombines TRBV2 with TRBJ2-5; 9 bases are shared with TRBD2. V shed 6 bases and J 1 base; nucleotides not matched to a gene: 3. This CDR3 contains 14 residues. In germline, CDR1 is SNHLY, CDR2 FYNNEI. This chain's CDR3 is CASSQTSGQETQYF. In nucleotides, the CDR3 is TGTGCCAGCAGCCAGACTAGCGGCCAAGAGACCCAGTACTTC. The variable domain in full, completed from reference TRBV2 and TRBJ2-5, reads EPEVTQTPSHQVTQMGQEVILRCVPISNHLYFYWYRQILGQKVEFLVSFYNNEISEKSEIFDDQFSVERPDGSNFTLKIRSTKLEDSAMYFCASSQTSGQETQYFGPGTRLLVL.

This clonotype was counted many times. The chain's CDR3 is CASSLVTGGTGETQYF. The CDR3 nucleotides read TGTGCCAGCAGCTTAGTGACAGGAGGTACGGGAGAGACCCAGTACTTC. The genes are TRBV7-9 and TRBJ2-5, with D maybe TRBD1 (6 bases). The V gene lost 1 base and the J gene lost 4 bases, with 16 bases spanning the gap. CDR3 length equals 16 residues. The germline gives CDR1 SEHNR, CDR2 FQNEAQ (reference sequence).

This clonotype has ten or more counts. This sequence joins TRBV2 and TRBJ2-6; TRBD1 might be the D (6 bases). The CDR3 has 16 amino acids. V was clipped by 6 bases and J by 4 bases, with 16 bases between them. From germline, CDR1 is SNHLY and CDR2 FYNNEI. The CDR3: CASRPWTAGGANVLTF. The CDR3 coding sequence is TGTGCCAGCAGACCTTGGACAGCTGGGGGGGCCAACGTCCTGACTTTC.